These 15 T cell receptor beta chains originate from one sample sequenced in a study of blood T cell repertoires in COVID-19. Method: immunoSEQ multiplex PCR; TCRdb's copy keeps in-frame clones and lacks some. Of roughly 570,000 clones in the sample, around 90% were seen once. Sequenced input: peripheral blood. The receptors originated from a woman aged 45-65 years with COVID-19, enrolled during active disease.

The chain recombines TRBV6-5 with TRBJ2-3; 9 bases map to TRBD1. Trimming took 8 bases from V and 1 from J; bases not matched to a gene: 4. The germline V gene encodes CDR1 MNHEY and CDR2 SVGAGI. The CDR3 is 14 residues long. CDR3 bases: TGTGCCAGCGGCTGGGACAGGGGCACAGATACGCAGTATTTT. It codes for CASGWDRGTDTQYF.

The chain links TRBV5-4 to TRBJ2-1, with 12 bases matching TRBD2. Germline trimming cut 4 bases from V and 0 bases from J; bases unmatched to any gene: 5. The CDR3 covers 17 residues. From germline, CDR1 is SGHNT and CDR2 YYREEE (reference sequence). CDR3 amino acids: CASSTGLAGISYNEQFF. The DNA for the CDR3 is TGTGCCAGCAGCACCGGACTAGCGGGGATCTCCTACAATGAGCAGTTCTTC.

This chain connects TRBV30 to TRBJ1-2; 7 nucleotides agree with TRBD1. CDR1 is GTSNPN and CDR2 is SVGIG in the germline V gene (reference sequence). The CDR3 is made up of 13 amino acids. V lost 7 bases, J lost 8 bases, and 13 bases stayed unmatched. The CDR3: CAFRGTAGSGYTF. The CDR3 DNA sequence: TGTGCCTTCCGGGGGACAGCGGGTTCCGGCTACACCTTC.

CDR3: CATRGHQNTEAFF. In DNA, the CDR3 is TGTGCCACCAGAGGACACCAGAACACTGAAGCTTTCTTT. The chain combines TRBV24-1 with TRBJ1-1, with D possibly being TRBD1 (5 bases). Germline V gene data show CDR1 as KGHDR and CDR2 as SFDVKD. The germline V and J ends were trimmed by 7 bases and 1 base, with 9 bases remaining between them. CDR3 length: 13 amino acids.

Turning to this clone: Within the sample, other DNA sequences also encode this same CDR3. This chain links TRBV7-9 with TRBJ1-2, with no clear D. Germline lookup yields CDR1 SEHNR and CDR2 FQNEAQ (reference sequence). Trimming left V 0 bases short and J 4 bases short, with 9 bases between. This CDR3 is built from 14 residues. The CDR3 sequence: CASSLAGTGYGYTF. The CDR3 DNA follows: TGTGCCAGCAGCTTAGCAGGAACGGGCTATGGCTACACCTTC.

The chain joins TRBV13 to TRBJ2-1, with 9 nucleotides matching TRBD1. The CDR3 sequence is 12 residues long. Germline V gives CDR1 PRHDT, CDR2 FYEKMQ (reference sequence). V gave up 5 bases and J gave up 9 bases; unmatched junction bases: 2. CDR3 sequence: CASSPDRGEQFF. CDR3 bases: TGTGCCAGCAGCCCGGACAGGGGTGAGCAGTTCTTC.

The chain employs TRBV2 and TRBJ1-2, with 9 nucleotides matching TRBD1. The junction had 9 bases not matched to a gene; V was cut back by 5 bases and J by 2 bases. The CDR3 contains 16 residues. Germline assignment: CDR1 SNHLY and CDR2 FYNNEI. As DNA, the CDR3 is TGTGCCAGCAGTTACAGGGGGCGCCGTACCAACTATGGCTACACCTTC. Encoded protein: CASSYRGRRTNYGYTF.

CDR3 residues: CASSTTGGEKLFF. For the CDR3, the DNA is TGTGCCAGCAGCACCACAGGGGGCGAAAAACTGTTTTTT. The V gene is TRBV9, the J gene TRBJ1-4, with 9 positions matching TRBD1. The CDR3 runs to 13 residues. Trimming removed 4 bases from V and 8 bases from J; junction bases left unmatched: 3. CDR1 is SGDLS, CDR2 YYNGEE, per germline.

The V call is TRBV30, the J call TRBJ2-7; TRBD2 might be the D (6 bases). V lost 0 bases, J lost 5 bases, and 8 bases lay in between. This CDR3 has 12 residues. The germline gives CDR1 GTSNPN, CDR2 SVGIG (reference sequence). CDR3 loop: CAWSVREHEQYF. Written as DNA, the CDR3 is TGTGCCTGGAGTGTACGGGAGCACGAGCAGTACTTC.

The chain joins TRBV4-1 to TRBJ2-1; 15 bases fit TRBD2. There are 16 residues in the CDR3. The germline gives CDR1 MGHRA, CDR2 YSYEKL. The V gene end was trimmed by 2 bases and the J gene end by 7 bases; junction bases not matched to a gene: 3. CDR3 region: CASSQNGLAGGNEQFF. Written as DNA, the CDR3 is TGCGCCAGCAGCCAAAATGGACTAGCGGGGGGGAATGAGCAGTTCTTC.

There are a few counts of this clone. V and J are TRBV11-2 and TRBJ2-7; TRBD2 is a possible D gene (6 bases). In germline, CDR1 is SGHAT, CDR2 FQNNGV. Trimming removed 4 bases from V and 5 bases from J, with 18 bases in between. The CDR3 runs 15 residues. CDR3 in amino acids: CASSSAPGLLHEQYF. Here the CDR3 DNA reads TGTGCCAGCAGCTCAGCTCCGGGACTCCTACACGAGCAGTACTTC.

The CDR3 nucleotides are TGTGCCACCGACCCAGGGAGGGGTCGAGACTATGGCTACACCTTC. Its protein is CATDPGRGRDYGYTF. V gene TRBV28 combines with J gene TRBJ1-2; a possible D gene is TRBD1 (5 bases). V shed 10 bases and J shed 3 bases, with 21 bases lying between them. The CDR3 runs to 15 residues. The V gene's germline CDR1 is MDHEN and CDR2 SYDVKM.

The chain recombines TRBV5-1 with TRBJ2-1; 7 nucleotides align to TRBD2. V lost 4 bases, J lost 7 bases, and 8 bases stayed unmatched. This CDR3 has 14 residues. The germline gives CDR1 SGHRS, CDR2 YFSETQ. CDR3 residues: CASSGEAGWNEQFF. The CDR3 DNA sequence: TGCGCCAGCAGCGGAGAAGCGGGGTGGAATGAGCAGTTCTTC.

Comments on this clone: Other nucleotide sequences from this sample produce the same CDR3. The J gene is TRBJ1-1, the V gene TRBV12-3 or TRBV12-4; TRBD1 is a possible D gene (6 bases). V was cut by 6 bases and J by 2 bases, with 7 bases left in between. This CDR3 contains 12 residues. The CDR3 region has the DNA TGTGCCAGCAGGACAGGAAACACTGAAGCTTTCTTT. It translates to CASRTGNTEAFF.

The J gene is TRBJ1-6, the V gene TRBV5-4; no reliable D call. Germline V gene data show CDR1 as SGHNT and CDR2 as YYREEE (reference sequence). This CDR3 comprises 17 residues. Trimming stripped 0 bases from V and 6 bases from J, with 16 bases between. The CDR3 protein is CASSLDVVGRGNSPLHF. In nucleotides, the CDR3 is TGTGCCAGCAGCTTGGATGTTGTGGGCCGGGGTAATTCACCCCTCCACTTT.